This record concerns one T cell receptor beta chain sequence. This specimen comes from a study of blood T cell repertoires in COVID-19. As for the study in general: From the United States, Italy and Spain came samples of acute and convalescent COVID-19.

Assay used: immunoSEQ multiplex PCR; TCRdb lists only in-frame clones, some missing. The sample has over 300,000 clones; nearly 90% are singletons. CDR1 and CDR2 from the germline V gene are MNHEY and SVGAGI. The CDR3 runs 11 residues. V was shortened by 4 bases and J by 4 bases, with 5 bases between the two germline ends. This rearrangement joins TRBV6-5 to TRBJ2-7; no clear D gene. The receptor was derived from a man between 18 and 35 years old with active or convalescent COVID-19. Specimen: peripheral blood. CDR3 coding DNA: TGTGCCAGCAGTTTTCAATACGAGCAGTACTTC. Translated: CASSFQYEQYF.